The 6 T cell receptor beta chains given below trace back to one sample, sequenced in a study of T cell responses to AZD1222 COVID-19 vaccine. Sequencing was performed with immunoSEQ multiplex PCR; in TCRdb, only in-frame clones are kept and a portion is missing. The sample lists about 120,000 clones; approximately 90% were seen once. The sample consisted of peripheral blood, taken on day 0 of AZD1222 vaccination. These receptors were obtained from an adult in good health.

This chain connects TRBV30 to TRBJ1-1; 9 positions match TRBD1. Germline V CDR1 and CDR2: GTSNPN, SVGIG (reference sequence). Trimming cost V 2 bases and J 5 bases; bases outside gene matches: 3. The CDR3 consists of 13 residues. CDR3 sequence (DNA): TGTGCCTGGAGTCGGACAGGGGAGACTGAAGCTTTCTTT. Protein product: CAWSRTGETEAFF.

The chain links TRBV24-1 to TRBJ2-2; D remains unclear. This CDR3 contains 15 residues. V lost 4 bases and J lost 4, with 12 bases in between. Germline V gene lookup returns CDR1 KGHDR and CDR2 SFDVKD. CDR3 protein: CATSDQGRTTGELFF. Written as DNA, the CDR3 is TGTGCCACCAGTGACCAAGGACGTACCACCGGGGAGCTGTTTTTT.

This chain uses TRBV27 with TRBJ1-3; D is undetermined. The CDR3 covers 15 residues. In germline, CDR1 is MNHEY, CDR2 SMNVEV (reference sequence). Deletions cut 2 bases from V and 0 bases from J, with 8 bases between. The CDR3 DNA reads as TGTGCCAGCAGTTTAACCGGGTTCTCTGGAAACACCATATATTTT. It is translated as CASSLTGFSGNTIYF.

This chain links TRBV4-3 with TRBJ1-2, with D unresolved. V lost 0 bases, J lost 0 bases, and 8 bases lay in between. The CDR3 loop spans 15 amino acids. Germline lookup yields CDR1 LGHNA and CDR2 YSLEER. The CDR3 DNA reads TGCGCCAGCAGCCAAGAACTCGGCTCTAACTATGGCTACACCTTC. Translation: CASSQELGSNYGYTF.

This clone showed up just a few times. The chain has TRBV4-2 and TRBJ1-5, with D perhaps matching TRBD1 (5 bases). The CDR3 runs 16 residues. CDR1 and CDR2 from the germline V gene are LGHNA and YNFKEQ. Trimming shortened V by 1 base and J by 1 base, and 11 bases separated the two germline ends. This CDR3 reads CASSQGNRDSNQPQHF. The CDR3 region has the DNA TGTGCCAGCAGCCAAGGAAACCGGGACAGCAATCAGCCCCAGCATTTT.

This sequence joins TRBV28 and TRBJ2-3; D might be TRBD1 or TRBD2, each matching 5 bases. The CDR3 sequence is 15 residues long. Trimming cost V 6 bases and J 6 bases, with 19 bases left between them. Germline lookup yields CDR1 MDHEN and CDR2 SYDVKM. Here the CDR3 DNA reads TGTGCCAGCAGCCCCAAGGGACCCCTGGGGGATACGCAGTATTTT. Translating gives CASSPKGPLGDTQYF.